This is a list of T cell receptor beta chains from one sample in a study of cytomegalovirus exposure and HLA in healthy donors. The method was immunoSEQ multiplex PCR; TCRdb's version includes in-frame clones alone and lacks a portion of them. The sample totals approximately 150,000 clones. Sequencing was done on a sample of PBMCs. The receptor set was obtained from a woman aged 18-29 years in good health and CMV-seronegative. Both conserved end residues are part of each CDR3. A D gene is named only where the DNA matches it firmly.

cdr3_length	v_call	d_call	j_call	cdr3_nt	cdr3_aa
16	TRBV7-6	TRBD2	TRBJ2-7	TGTGCCAGCAGCTTAGTATCCCTTACTAGCGTCCACGAGCAGTACTTC	CASSLVSLTSVHEQYF
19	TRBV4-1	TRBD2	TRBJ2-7	TGCGCCAGCAGCCTCAGGCCGGGACTAGCGGACCCTTATTCCTACGAGCAGTACTTC	CASSLRPGLADPYSYEQYF
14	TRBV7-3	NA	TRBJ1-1	TGTGCCAGCAGCCCTGATGGGAGGAACACTGAAGCTTTCTTT	CASSPDGRNTEAFF
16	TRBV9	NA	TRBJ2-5	TGTGCCAGCAGCTCCCAGGGGGGAGTTCAGGGGGAGACCCAGTACTTC	CASSSQGGVQGETQYF
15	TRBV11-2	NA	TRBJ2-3	TGTGCCAGCAGCCAGCGACCCGACTCTCTAGATACGCAGTATTTT	CASSQRPDSLDTQYF
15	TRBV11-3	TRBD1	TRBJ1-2	TGTGCCAGCAGCTCCAACCGACAGGGAATACATGGCTACACCTTC	CASSSNRQGIHGYTF
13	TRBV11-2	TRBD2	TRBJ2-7	TGTGCCAGCAGCAAACTAGCGGGCTACGAGCAGTACTTC	CASSKLAGYEQYF
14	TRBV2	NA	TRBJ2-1	TGTGCCAGCAGTGATCAGGGCTTCTACAATGAGCAGTTCTTC	CASSDQGFYNEQFF
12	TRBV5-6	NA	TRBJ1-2	TGTGCCAGCAGCTTAAGGGAGTATGGCTACACCTTC	CASSLREYGYTF
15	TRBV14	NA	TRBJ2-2	TGTGCCAGCAGCCAAGTGGCGGGGAGCACCGGGGAGCTGTTTTTT	CASSQVAGSTGELFF
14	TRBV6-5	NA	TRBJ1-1	TGTGCCAGCAGTTACGTGGCGAGGGACACTGAAGCTTTCTTT	CASSYVARDTEAFF
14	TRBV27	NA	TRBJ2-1	TGTGCCAGCAGGCCTTCGGGGGATGACAATGAGCAGTTCTTC	CASRPSGDDNEQFF
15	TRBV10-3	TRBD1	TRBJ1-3	TGTGCCATCAGTGGGACAGGGTCCCGGGCGAACACCATATATTTT	CAISGTGSRANTIYF
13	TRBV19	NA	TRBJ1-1	TGTGCCAGTAGAAAATCAGGTAGCACTGAAGCTTTCTTT	CASRKSGSTEAFF
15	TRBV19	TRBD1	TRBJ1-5	TGTGCCAGTAGTACCCGGACAGGGTTGGTTCAGCCCCAGCATTTT	CASSTRTGLVQPQHF
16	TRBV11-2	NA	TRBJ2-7	TGTGCCAGCAGCTCATTCCTGGGACTTACTTTCTACGAGCAGTACTTC	CASSSFLGLTFYEQYF
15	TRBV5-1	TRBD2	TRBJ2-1	TGCGCCAGCAGCCAAGGACTAGCGGTTTACAATGAGCAGTTCTTC	CASSQGLAVYNEQFF
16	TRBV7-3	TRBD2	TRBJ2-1	TGTGCCAGCAGCCCCCGACTAGCGGGAGGTTACAATGAGCAGTTCTTC	CASSPRLAGGYNEQFF
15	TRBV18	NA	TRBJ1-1	TGTGCCAGCTCACCAAGTGGCAGTAGCAGTACTGAAGCTTTCTTT	CASSPSGSSSTEAFF
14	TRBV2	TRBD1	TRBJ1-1	TGTGCCAGCAGTCCCGGGACAGCTATCACTGAAGCTTTCTTT	CASSPGTAITEAFF
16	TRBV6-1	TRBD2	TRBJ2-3	TGTGCCAGCAGTGAGGTTCTGGGGGGGGGCACAGATACGCAGTATTTT	CASSEVLGGGTDTQYF
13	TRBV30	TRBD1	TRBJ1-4	TGTGCCTGGAGTGTAGGGACAGATGAAAAACTGTTTTTT	CAWSVGTDEKLFF
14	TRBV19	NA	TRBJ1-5	TGTGCCAGTAAGAGTATATTGGGCAATCAGCCCCAGCATTTT	CASKSILGNQPQHF
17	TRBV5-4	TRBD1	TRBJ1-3	TGTGCCAGCAGCCGATACACGACAGGGAACTCTGGAAACACCATATATTTT	CASSRYTTGNSGNTIYF
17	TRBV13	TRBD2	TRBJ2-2	TGTGCCAGCAGCTTAGGACGAGCGGGAGGTGGGACCGGGGAGCTGTTTTTT	CASSLGRAGGGTGELFF
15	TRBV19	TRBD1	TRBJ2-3	TGTGCCAGTAGTAAAAGACAGGGGACCACAGATACGCAGTATTTT	CASSKRQGTTDTQYF
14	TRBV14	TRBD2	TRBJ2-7	TGTGCCAGCAGCCCCCGTAGCGGGCCTTACGAGCAGTACTTC	CASSPRSGPYEQYF
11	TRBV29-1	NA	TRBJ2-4	TGCAGCGTTGACGAACGGGACATTCAGTACTTC	CSVDERDIQYF
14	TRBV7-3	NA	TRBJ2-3	TGTGCCAGCAGCTTATTCCCGAGCACAGATACGCAGTATTTT	CASSLFPSTDTQYF
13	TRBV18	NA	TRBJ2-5	TGTGCCAGCTCACTCGGGAACGGAGAGACCCAGTACTTC	CASSLGNGETQYF
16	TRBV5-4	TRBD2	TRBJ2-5	TGTGCCAGCAGCGGGACTAGCGGGAGGGCCGGGGAGACCCAGTACTTC	CASSGTSGRAGETQYF
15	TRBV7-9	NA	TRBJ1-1	TGTGCCAGCAGCCCATGGAGGACCATGGGCACTGAAGCTTTCTTT	CASSPWRTMGTEAFF
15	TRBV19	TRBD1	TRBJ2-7	TGTGCCAGTAGTCCGCACGTGACAGGGCCGAGCGAGCAGTACTTC	CASSPHVTGPSEQYF
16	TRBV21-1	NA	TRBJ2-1	TGTGCCAGCAGCATGCGAGGACTAGCGGACTACAATGAGCAGTTCTTC	CASSMRGLADYNEQFF
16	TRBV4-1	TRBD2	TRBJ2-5	TGCGCCAGCAGCCCAAGCATCGGGAGGCTAAAAGAGACCCAGTACTTC	CASSPSIGRLKETQYF
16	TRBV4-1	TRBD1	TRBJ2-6	TGCGCCAGCAGCCACCAGGGGGCCTCTGGGGCCAACGTCCTGACTTTC	CASSHQGASGANVLTF
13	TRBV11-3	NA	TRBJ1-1	TGTGCCAGCAGCCTCCAAATGGCAACTGAAGCTTTCTTT	CASSLQMATEAFF
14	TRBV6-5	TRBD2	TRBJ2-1	TGTGCCAGCAGTTTCGGGACTAGCTCTGCCGAGCAGTTCTTC	CASSFGTSSAEQFF
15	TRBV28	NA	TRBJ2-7	TGTGCCAGCAGTTTATCAGCAGGGCGCTCCTACGAGCAGTACTTC	CASSLSAGRSYEQYF
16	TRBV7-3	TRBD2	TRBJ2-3	TGTGCCAGCAGCTCGGGAGGGGGACTTTACACAGATACGCAGTATTTT	CASSSGGGLYTDTQYF
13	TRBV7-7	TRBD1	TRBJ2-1	TGTGCCAGCAGCTTGACCAGGGGGAATGAGCAGTTCTTC	CASSLTRGNEQFF
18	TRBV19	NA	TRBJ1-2	TGTGCCAGTAGCCGACAGCGGGACACCCGCATTTCCAACTATGGCTACACCTTC	CASSRQRDTRISNYGYTF
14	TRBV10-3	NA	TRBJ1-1	TGTGCCATCAGTGGGAGAGGGCAGAACACTGAAGCTTTCTTT	CAISGRGQNTEAFF
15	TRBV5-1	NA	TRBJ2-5	TGCGCCAGCAGCTTAGTTTCCGGGAAGGGAGAGACCCAGTACTTC	CASSLVSGKGETQYF
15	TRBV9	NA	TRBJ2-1	TGTGCCAGCAGCGTCACGGGGGACCACTACAATGAGCAGTTCTTC	CASSVTGDHYNEQFF
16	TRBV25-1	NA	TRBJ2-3	TGTGCCAGCAGTGGGGGAACTAGGCCCATCACAGATACGCAGTATTTT	CASSGGTRPITDTQYF
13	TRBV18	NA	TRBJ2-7	TGTGCCAGCTCTCCAGACTTGACCTACGAGCAGTACTTC	CASSPDLTYEQYF
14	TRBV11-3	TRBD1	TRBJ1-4	TGTGCCAGTCAGAAAACAGGGGGTGGTGAAAAACTGTTTTTT	CASQKTGGGEKLFF
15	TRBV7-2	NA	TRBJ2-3	TGTGCCAGCAGCCCATCCGGAGAAGACACAGATACGCAGTATTTT	CASSPSGEDTDTQYF
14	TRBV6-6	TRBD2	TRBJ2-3	TGTGCCTGCATGACTAGCGCGCTCACAGATACGCAGTATTTT	CACMTSALTDTQYF
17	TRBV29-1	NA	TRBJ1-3	TGCAGCGTTGAAGATCGAGGTCGGGAGAGCTCTGGAAACACCATATATTTT	CSVEDRGRESSGNTIYF
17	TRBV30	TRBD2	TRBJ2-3	TGTGCCTGGAGTCGACTAGCGGGAGTAGGTGGGGTCGGTACGCAGTATTTT	CAWSRLAGVGGVGTQYF